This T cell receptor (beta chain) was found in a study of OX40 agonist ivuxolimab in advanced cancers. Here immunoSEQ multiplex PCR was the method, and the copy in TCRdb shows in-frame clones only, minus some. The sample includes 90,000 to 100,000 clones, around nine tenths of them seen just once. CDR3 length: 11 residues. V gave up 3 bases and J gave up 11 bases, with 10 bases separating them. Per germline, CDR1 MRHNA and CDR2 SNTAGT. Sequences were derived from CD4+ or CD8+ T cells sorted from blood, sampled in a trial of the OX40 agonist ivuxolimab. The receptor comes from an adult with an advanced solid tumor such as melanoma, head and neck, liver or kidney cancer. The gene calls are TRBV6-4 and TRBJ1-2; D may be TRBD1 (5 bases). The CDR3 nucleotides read TGTGCCAGCAGTGATGGACACTCATACACCTTC. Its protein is CASSDGHSYTF.